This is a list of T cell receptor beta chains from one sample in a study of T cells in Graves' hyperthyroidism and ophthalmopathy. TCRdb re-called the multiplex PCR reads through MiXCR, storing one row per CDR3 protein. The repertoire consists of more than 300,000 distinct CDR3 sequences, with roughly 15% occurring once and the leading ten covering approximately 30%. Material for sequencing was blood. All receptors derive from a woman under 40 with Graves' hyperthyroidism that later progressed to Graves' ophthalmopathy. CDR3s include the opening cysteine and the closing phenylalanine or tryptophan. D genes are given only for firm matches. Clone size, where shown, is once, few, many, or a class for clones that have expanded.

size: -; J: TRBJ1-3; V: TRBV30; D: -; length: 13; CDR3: CAWMGVAGNTIYF; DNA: TGTGCCTGGATGGGGGTAGCTGGAAACACCATATATTTT
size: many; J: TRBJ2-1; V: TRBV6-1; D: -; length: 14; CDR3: CASSWRGANNEQFF; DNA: TGTGCCAGCAGTTGGAGGGGAGCAAACAATGAGCAGTTCTTC
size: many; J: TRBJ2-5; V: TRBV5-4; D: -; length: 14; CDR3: CASSFPDSGETQYF; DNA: TGTGCCAGCAGCTTCCCGGACTCTGGGGAGACCCAGTACTTC
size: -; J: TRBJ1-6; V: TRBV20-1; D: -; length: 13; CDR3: CSARGRRDSPLHF; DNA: TGCAGTGCTCGAGGGAGAAGGGATTCACCCCTCCACTTT
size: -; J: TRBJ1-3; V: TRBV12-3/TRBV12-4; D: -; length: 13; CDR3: CASTGQAGNTIYF; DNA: TGTGCCAGCACGGGGCAGGCCGGAAACACCATATATTTT
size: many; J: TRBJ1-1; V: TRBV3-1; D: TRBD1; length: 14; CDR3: CASSLAGGSTEAFF; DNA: TGTGCCAGCAGCCTGGCAGGGGGTTCCACTGAAGCTTTCTTT
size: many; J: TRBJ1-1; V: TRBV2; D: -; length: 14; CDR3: CASSEWVGPTEAFF; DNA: TGTGCCAGCAGTGAATGGGTCGGTCCCACTGAAGCTTTCTTT
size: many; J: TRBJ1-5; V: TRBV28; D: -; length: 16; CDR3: CASSHYVGDSNQPQHF; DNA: TGTGCCAGCAGCCATTATGTGGGGGATAGCAATCAGCCCCAGCATTTT
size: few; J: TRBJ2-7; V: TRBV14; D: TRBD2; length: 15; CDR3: CASSQGPSGSYEQYF; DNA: TGTGCCAGCAGCCAAGGTCCAAGCGGGAGCTACGAGCAGTACTTC
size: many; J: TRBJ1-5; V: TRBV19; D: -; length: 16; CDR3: CASKRGGLLDNQPQHF; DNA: TGTGCCAGTAAAAGGGGGGGGCTGCTGGACAATCAGCCCCAGCATTTT
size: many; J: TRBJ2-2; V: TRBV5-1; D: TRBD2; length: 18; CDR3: CASSFLLAGALNTGELFF; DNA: TGCGCCAGCAGCTTCCTGCTAGCGGGAGCCTTGAACACCGGGGAGCTGTTTTTT
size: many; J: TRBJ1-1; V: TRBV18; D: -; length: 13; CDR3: CASSATDYTEAFF; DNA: TGTGCCAGCTCAGCGACGGATTACACTGAAGCTTTCTTT
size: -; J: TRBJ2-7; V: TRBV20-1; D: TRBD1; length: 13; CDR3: CGARTGQEYEQYF; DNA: TGCGGTGCTAGAACCGGACAGGAATACGAGCAGTACTTC
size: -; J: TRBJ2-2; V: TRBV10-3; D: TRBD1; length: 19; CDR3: CAISEGLETGTGFTGELFF; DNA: TGTGCCATCAGTGAGGGGTTGGAGACCGGGACAGGGTTTACCGGGGAGCTGTTTTTT
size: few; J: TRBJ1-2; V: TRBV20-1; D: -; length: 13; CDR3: CSANVRTNYGYTF; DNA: TGCAGTGCTAACGTTCGGACTAACTATGGCTACACCTTC
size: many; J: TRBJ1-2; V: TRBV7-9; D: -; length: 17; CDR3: CASSFSTSHRSDYGYTF; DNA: TGTGCCAGCAGCTTTAGTACGTCGCACAGGAGCGACTATGGCTACACCTTC
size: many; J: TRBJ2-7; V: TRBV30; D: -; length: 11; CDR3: CAWSLTYEQYF; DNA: TGTGCCTGGAGCCTGACCTACGAGCAGTACTTC
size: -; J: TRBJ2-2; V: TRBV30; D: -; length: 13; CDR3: CAWSAGTGGELFF; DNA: TGTGCCTGGAGTGCGGGGACCGGAGGGGAGCTGTTTTTT
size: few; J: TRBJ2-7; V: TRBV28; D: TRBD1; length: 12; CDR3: CASSRGLYERYF; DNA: TGTGCCAGTTCCAGGGGGCTTTACGAGCGGTACTTC
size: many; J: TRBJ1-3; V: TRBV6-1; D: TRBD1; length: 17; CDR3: CASRGPGQGISGNTIYF; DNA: TGTGCCAGCAGGGGACCGGGACAGGGAATTTCTGGAAACACCATATATTTT
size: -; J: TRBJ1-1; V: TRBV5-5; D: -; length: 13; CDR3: CASSLAVPTEAFF; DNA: TGTGCCAGCAGCTTGGCAGTTCCCACTGAAGCTTTCTTT
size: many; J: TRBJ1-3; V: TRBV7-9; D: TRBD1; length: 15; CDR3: CASSRQGNSGNTIYF; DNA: TGTGCCAGCAGCCGACAGGGAAACTCTGGAAACACCATATATTTT
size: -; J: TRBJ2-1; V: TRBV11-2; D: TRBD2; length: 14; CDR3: CASSQGLIRNEQFF; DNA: TGTGCCAGCAGCCAGGGACTAATCCGCAATGAGCAGTTCTTC
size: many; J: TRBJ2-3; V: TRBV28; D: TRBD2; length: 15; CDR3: CASRPGLADTDTQYF; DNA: TGTGCCAGCAGACCGGGACTAGCGGACACAGATACGCAGTATTTT
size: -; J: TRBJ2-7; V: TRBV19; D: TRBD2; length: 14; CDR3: CASSPETSGYEQYF; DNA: TGTGCCAGTAGTCCGGAGACTAGCGGCTACGAGCAGTACTTC
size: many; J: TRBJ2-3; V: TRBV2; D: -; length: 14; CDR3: CASSVTQGTDTQYF; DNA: TGTGCCAGCAGCGTAACGCAGGGTACAGATACGCAGTATTTT
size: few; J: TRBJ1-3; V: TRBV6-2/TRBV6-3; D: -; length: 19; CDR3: CASRQLNLRGVLAGNTIYF; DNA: TGTGCCAGCAGACAGCTTAACCTCCGCGGGGTGTTGGCTGGAAACACCATATATTTT
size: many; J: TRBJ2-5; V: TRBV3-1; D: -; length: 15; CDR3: CASSQSPDSAEAQYF; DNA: TGTGCCAGCAGCCAATCTCCTGATTCGGCCGAGGCCCAGTACTTC
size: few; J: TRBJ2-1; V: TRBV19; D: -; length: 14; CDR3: CASSLPGLYNEQFF; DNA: TGTGCCAGTAGTTTGCCGGGCCTATACAATGAGCAGTTCTTC
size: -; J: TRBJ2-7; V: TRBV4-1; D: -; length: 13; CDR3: CASSQQQGSEQYF; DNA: TGCGCCAGCAGCCAACAACAGGGCTCCGAGCAGTACTTC
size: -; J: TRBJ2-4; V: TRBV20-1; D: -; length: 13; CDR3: CSATPGQKNIQYF; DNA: TGCAGTGCCACCCCTGGGCAGAAAAACATTCAGTACTTC
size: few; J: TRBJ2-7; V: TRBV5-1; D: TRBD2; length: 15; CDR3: CASSPFGTSSYEQYF; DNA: TGCGCCAGCAGCCCTTTCGGGACTAGCTCCTACGAGCAGTACTTC
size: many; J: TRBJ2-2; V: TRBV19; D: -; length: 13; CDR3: CASSIITTGELFF; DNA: TGTGCCAGTAGTATAATAACAACCGGGGAGCTGTTTTTT
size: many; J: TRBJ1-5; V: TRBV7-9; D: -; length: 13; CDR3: CASSSTRDQPQHF; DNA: TGTGCCAGCAGCTCGACACGGGACCAGCCCCAGCATTTT
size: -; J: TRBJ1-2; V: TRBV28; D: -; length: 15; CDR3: CASSLGRERSYGYTF; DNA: TGTGCCAGCAGTTTAGGCAGGGAGAGGAGCTATGGCTACACCTTC
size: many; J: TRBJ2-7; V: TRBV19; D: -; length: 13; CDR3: CASSAATAYEQYF; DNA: TGTGCCAGTAGCGCAGCGACAGCCTACGAGCAGTACTTC
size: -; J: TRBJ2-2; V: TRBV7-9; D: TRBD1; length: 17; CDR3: CASSLWVGQGMTGELFF; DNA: TGTGCCAGCAGCTTATGGGTCGGACAGGGGATGACCGGGGAGCTGTTTTTT
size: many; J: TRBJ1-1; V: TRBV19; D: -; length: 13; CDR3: CAVRRFSGSEAFF; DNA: TGTGCTGTACGCAGGTTTAGCGGCTCTGAAGCTTTCTTT
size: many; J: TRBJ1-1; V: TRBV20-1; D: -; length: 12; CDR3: CSASGVNTEAFF; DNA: TGCAGTGCCTCAGGGGTGAACACTGAAGCTTTCTTT
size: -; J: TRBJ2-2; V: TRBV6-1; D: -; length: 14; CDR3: CASSESWRTGELFF; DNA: TGTGCCAGCAGTGAAAGCTGGCGGACCGGGGAGCTGTTTTTT
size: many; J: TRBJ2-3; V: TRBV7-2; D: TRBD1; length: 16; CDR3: CASSLGTGLPTDTQYF; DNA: TGTGCCAGCAGCTTAGGGACAGGGCTTCCGACAGATACGCAGTATTTT
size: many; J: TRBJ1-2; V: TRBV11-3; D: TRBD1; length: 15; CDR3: CASSEGQGAIYGYTF; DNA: TGTGCCAGCAGCGAAGGACAGGGGGCGATCTATGGCTACACCTTC
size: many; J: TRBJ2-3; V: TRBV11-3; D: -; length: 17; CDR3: CASSLVGGFLNRKHRYF; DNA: TGTGCCAGCAGCTTAGTCGGGGGTTTCCTTAATCGTAAGCATCGGTATTTT
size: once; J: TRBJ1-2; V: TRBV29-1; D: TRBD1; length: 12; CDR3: CSARDSNYGYTF; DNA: TGCAGCGCTAGGGACAGTAACTATGGCTACACCTTC
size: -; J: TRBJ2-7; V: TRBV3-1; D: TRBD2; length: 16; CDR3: CASSWYGTRSSNEQYF; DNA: TGTGCCAGCAGCTGGTACGGGACTAGGAGTTCGAACGAGCAGTACTTC
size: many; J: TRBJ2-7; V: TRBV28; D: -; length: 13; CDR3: CASMGTTTYEQYF; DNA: TGTGCCAGCATGGGGACAACCACCTACGAGCAGTACTTC
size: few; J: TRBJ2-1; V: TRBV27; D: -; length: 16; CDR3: CASSLEAGLSYNEQFF; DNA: TGTGCCAGCAGTTTAGAGGCGGGCCTCTCCTACAATGAGCAGTTCTTC
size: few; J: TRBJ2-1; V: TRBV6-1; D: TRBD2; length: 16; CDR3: CASSSLAGGHYNEQFF; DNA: TGTGCCAGCAGCTCATTAGCGGGAGGACACTACAATGAGCAGTTCTTC
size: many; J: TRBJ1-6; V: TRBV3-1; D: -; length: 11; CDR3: CASSKNSPLHF; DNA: TGTGCCAGCAGCAAGAATTCACCCCTCCACTTT
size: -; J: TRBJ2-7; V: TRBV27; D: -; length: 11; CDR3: CAVARGYEQYF; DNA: TGTGCCGTCGCTCGGGGGTACGAGCAGTACTTC
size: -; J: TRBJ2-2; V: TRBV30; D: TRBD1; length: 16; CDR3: CAWERPGGRNTGELFF; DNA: TGTGCCTGGGAAAGGCCAGGGGGAAGGAACACCGGGGAGCTGTTTTTT
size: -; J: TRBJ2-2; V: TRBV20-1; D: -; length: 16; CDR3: CSARDQGPYGTGELFF; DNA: TGCAGTGCTAGAGATCAAGGGCCTTATGGCACCGGGGAGCTGTTTTTT
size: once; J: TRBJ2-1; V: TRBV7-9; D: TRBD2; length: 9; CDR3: CASTGGQFF; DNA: TGTGCCAGCACGGGAGGGCAGTTCTTC
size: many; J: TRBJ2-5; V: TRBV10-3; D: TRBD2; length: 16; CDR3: CAINSGASGDQETQYF; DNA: TGTGCCATCAATTCCGGGGCTAGCGGGGATCAGGAGACCCAGTACTTC
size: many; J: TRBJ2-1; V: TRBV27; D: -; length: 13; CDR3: CASSLEGSGGQFF; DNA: TGTGCCAGCAGTTTGGAGGGCTCCGGGGGGCAGTTCTTC
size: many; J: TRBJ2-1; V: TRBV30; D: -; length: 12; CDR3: CAWTGSPNEQFF; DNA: TGTGCCTGGACCGGGTCCCCTAATGAGCAGTTCTTC
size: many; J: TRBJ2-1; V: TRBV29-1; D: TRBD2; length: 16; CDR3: CSVRLAGVDSYNEQFF; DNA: TGCAGCGTACGACTAGCGGGAGTGGACTCCTACAATGAGCAGTTCTTC
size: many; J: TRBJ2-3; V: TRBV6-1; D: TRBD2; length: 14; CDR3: CASGPSGGTDTQYF; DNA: TGTGCCAGCGGACCTAGCGGGGGCACAGATACGCAGTATTTT